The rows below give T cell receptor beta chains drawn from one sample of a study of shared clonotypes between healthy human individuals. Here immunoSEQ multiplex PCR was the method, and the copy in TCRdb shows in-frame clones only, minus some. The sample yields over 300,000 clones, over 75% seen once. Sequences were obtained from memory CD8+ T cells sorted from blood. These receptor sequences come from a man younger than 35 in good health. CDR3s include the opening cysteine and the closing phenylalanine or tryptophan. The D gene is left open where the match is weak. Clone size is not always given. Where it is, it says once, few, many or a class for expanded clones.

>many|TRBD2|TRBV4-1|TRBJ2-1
CASSQEETSGGFEQFF
TGCGCCAGCAGCCAAGAGGAGACTAGCGGGGGATTTGAGCAGTTCTTC
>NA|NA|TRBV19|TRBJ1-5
CASSIDGDSNQPQHF
TGTGCCAGTAGTATAGACGGCGATAGCAATCAGCCCCAGCATTTT
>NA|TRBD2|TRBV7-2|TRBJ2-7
CASSLAPSGRLSSYEQYF
TGTGCCAGCAGCTTAGCTCCTAGCGGGAGGCTTTCCTCCTACGAGCAGTACTTC
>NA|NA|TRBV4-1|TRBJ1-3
CASSQDRGAGNTIYF
TGCGCCAGCAGCCAAGACAGGGGAGCTGGAAACACCATATATTTT
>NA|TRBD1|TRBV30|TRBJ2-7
CAWSVGTEAYEQYF
TGTGCCTGGAGTGTTGGGACAGAGGCCTACGAGCAGTACTTC
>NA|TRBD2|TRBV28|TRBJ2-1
CASSLRGDEQFF
TGTGCCAGCAGTTTACGGGGGGATGAGCAGTTCTTC
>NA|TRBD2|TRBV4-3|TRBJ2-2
CASSQVSALAGGGTGELFF
TGCGCCAGCAGCCAAGTCTCAGCGCTAGCGGGAGGTGGGACCGGGGAGCTGTTTTTT
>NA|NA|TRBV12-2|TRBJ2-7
CASRLVLARGGFTYEQYF
TGTGCAAGTCGCTTAGTATTGGCCCGGGGAGGATTCACCTACGAGCAGTACTTC
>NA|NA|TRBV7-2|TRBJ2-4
CASSLVGQGKNIQYF
TGTGCCAGCAGCTTAGTCGGTCAGGGTAAAAACATTCAGTACTTC
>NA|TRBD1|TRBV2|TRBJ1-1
CASSLLTTGFNTEAFF
TGTGCCAGCAGTCTCCTCACGACAGGGTTTAACACTGAAGCTTTCTTT